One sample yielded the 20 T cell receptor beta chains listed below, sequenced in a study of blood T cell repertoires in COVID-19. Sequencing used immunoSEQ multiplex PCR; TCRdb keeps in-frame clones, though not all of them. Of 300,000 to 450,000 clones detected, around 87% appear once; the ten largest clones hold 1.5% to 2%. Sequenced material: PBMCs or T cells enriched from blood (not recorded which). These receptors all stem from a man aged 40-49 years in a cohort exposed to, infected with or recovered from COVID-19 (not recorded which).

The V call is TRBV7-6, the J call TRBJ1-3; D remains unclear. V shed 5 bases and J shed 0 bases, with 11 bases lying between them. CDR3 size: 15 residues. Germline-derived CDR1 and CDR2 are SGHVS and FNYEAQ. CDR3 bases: TGTGCCAGCAGCCAAATGCTTAGCTCTGGAAACACCATATATTTT. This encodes CASSQMLSSGNTIYF.

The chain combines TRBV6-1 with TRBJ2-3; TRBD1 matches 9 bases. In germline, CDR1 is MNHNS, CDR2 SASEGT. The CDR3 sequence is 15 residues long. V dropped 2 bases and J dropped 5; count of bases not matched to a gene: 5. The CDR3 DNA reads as TGTGCCAGCAGTGAAATGGGACAGGGAATAGATACGCAGTATTTT. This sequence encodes CASSEMGQGIDTQYF.

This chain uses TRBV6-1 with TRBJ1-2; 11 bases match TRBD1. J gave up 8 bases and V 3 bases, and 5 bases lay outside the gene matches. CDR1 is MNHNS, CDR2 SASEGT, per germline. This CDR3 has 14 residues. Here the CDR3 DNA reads TGTGCCAGCAGTGAGGACAGGGGGCGCGGAGGCTACACCTTC. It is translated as CASSEDRGRGGYTF.

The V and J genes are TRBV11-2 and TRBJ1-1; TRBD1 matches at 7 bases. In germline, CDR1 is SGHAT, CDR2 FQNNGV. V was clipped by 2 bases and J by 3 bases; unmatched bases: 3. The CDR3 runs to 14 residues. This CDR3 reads CASSLRQGDTEAFF. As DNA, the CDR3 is TGTGCCAGCAGCTTACGACAGGGTGACACTGAAGCTTTCTTT.

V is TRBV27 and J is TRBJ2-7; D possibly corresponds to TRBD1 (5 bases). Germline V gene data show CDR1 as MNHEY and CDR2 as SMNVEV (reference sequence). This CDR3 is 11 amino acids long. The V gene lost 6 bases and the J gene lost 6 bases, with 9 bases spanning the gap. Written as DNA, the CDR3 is TGTGCCAGCAGGAGCCAGGGCGAGCAGTACTTC. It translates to CASRSQGEQYF.

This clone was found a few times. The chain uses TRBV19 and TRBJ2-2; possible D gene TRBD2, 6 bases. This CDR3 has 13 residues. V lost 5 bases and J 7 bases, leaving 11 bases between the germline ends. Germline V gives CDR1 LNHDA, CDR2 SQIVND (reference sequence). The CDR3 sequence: CASSSTRFGELFF. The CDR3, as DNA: TGTGCCAGTAGTTCGACTAGGTTCGGGGAGCTGTTTTTT.

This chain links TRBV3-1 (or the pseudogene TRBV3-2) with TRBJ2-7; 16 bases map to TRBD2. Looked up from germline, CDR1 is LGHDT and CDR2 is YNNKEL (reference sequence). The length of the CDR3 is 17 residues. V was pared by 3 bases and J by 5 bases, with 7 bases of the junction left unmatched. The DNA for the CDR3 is TGTGCCAGCAGCCAGGGGACTAGCGGGAGGGCCCTCCACGAGCAGTACTTC. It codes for CASSQGTSGRALHEQYF.

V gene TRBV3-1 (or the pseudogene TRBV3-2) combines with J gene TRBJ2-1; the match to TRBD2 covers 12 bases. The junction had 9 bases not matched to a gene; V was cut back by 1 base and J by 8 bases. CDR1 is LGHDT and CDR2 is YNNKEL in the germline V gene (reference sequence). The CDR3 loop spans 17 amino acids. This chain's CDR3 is CASSQGLAGVGGDEQFF. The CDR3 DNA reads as TGTGCCAGCAGCCAAGGACTAGCGGGAGTTGGGGGCGATGAGCAGTTCTTC.

The CDR3 reads CASSTGTAIPNEQFF. The CDR3 nucleotides read TGCGCCAGCTCAACCGGGACAGCCATTCCTAATGAGCAGTTCTTC. V is TRBV5-1 and J is TRBJ2-1; TRBD1 matches at 7 bases. The CDR3 sequence is 15 residues long. V trimming: 7 bases; J trimming: 7 bases; junction bases outside the gene matches: 14. CDR1 and CDR2 (germline): SGHRS, YFSETQ.

CDR3 residues: CATAGYTDTQYF. The CDR3 DNA follows: TGTGCCACCGCGGGGTATACAGATACGCAGTATTTT. The rearrangement uses TRBV24-1 and TRBJ2-3, with a weak D call TRBD2 (6 bases). Looked up from germline, CDR1 is KGHDR and CDR2 is SFDVKD. V was trimmed by 9 bases and J by 3 bases, leaving 9 bases between them. This CDR3 has 12 residues.

The CDR3 DNA sequence: TGTGCCAGTAGTCCCCTGACTAGCCAAGCCGCACTATACAATGAGCAGTTCTTC. Its protein is CASSPLTSQAALYNEQFF. This sequence joins TRBV19 and TRBJ2-1; TRBD2 agrees at 7 bases. Per the germline V gene, CDR1 is LNHDA and CDR2 is SQIVND (reference sequence). This CDR3 has 18 amino acids. J lost 4 bases, V lost 5 bases, and 17 bases had no gene match.

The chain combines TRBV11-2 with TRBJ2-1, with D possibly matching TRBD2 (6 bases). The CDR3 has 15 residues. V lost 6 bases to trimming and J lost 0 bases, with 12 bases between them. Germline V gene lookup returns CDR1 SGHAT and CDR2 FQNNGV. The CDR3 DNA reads TGTGCCAGCAGTACTAGCAGAAACTCCTACAATGAGCAGTTCTTC. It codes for CASSTSRNSYNEQFF.

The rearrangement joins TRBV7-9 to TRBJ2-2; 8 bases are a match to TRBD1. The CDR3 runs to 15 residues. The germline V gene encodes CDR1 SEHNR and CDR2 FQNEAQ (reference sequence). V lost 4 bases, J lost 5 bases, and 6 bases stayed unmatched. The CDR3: CASSSATGVTGELFF. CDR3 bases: TGTGCCAGCAGCTCAGCGACAGGGGTGACCGGGGAGCTGTTTTTT.

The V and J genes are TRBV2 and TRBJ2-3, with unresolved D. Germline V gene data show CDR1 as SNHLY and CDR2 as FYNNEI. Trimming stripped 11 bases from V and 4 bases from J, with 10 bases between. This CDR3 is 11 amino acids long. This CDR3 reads CASSSPDTQYF. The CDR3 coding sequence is TGTGCCTCCTCCAGTCCAGATACGCAGTATTTT.

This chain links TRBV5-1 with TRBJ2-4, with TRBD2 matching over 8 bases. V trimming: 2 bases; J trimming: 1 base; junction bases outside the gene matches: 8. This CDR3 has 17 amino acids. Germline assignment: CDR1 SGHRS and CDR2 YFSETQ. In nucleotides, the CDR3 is TGCGCCAGCAGCTTCTCAGCGGGAGATAAGGCCAAAAACATTCAGTACTTC. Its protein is CASSFSAGDKAKNIQYF.

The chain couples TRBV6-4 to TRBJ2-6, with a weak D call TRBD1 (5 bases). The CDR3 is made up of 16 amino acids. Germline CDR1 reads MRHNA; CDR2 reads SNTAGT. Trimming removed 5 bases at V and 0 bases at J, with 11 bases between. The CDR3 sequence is CASSPGQGSGANVLTF. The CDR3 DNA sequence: TGTGCCAGCAGTCCCGGGCAGGGCTCTGGGGCCAACGTCCTGACTTTC.

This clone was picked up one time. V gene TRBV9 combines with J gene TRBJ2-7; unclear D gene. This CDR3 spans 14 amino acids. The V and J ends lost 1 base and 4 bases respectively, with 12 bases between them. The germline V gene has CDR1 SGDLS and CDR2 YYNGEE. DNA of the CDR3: TGTGCCAGCAGCGTAAGCCAGGATCCGTACGAGCAGTACTTC. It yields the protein CASSVSQDPYEQYF.

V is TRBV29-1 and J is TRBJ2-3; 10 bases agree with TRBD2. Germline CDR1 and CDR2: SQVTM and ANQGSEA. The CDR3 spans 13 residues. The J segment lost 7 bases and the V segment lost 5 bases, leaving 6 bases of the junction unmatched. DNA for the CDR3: TGCAGCGTTTCTAGCGGGAGTGGGTATACGCAGTATTTT. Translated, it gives CSVSSGSGYTQYF.

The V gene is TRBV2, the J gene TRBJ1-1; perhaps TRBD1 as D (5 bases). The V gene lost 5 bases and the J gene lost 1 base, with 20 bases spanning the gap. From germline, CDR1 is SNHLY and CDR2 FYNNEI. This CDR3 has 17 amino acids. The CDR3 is CASSKRQPGLKNTEAFF. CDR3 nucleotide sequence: TGTGCCAGCAGTAAACGTCAACCGGGACTGAAGAACACTGAAGCTTTCTTT.

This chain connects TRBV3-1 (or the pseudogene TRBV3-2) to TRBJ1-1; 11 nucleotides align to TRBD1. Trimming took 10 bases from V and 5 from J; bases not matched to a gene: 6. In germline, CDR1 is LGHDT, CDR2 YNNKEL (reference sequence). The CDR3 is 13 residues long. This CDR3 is CATGQGGRTEAFF. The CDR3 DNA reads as TGTGCCACGGGACAGGGGGGTCGGACTGAAGCTTTCTTT.